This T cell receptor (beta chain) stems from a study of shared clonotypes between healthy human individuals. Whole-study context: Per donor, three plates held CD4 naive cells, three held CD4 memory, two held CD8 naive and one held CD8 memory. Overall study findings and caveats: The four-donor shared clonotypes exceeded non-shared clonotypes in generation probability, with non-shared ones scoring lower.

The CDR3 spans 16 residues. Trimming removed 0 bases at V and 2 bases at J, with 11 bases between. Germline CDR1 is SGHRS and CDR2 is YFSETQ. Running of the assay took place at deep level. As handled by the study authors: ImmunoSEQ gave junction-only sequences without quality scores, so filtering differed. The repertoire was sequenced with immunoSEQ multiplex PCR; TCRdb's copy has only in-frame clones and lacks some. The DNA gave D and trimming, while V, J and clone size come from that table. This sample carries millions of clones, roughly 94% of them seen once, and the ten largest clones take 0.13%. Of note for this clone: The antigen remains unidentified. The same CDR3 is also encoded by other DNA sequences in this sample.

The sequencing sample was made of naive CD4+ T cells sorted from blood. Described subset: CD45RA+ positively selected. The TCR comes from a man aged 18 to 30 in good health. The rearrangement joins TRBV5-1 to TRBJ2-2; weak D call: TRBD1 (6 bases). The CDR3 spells CASSLAGQLNTGELFF. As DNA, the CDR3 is TGCGCCAGCAGCTTGGCAGGACAGCTAAACACCGGGGAGCTGTTTTTT.